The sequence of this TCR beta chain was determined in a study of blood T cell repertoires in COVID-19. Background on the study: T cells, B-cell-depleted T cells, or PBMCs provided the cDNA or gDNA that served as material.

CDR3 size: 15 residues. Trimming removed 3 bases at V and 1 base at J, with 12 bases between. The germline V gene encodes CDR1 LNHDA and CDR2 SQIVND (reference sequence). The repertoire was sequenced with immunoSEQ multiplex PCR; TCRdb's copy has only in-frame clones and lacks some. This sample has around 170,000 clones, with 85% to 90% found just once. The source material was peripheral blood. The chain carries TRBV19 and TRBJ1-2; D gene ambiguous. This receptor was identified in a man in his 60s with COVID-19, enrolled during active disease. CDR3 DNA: TGTGCCAGTAGTATCCGACACGACCTTAACTATGGCTACACCTTC. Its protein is CASSIRHDLNYGYTF.